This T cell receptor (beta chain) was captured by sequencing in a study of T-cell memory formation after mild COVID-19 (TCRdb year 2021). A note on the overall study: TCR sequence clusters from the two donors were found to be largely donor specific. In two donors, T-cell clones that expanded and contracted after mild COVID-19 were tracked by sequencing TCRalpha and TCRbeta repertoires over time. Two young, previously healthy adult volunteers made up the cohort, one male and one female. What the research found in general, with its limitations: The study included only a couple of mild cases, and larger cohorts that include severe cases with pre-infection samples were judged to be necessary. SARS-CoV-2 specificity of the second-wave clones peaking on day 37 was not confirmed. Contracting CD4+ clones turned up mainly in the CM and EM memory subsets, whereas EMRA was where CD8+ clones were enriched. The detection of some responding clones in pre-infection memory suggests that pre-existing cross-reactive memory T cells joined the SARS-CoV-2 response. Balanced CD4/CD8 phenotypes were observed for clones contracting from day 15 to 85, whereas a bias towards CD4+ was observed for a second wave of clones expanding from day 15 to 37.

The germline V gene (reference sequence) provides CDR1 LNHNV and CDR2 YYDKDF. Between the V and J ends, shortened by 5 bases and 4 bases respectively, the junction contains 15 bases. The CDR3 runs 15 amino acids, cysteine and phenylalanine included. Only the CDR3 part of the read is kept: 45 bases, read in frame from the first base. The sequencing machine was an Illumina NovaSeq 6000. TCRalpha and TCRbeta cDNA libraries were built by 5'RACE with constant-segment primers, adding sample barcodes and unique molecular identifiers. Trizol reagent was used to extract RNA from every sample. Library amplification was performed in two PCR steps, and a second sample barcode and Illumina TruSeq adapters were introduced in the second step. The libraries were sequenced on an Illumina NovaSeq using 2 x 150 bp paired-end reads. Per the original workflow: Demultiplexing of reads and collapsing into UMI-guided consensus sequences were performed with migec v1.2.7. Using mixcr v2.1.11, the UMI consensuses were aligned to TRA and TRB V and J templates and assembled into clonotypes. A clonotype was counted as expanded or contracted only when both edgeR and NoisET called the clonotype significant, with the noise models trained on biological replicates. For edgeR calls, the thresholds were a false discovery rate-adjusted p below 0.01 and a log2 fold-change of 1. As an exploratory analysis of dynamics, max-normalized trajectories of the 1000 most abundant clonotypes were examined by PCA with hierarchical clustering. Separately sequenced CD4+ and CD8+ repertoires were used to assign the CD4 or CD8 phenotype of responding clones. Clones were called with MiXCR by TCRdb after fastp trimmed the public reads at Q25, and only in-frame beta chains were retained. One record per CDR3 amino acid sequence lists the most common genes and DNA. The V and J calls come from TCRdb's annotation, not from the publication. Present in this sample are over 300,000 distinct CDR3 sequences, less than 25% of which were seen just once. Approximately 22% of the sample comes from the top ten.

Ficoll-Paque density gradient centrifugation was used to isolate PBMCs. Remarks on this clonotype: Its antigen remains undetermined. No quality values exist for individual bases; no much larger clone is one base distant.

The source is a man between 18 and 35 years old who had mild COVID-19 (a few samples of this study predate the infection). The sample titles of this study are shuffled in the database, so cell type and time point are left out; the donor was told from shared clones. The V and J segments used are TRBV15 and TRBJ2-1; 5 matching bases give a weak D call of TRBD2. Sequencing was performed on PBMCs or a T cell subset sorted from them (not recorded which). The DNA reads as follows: TGTGCCACCAGCTATAGCGCGGTTGGGTACAATGAGCAGTTCTTC. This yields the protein CATSYSAVGYNEQFF.